Presented here are 24 T cell receptor beta chains from one specimen sequenced in a study of blood T cell repertoires in COVID-19 (dated by TCRdb to between 2020 and 2021). The library was prepared using the immunoSEQ multiplex PCR assay. The immuneACCESS repertoire file appears here via TCRdb, limited to in-frame rearrangements. These files lack a portion of the clones; in checked studies, under half of the deficit traces to unresolved V genes, and the cause of the others is not known. In this sample the table shows tens of thousands of clones, around four fifths of which occur a single time. The top ten hold under 20% of the sample. Sequencing was done on a sample of peripheral blood. The source is a human donor in a cohort sampled during active COVID-19.

This sequence joins TRBV19 and TRBJ1-3, with D uncertain. V was shortened by 6 bases and J by 0 bases, with 9 bases between the two germline ends. The length of the CDR3 is 14 residues. Germline values: CDR1 LNHDA, CDR2 SQIVND (reference sequence). The CDR3 DNA sequence: TGTGCCAGTAGAGACTTCGACTCTGGAAACACCATATATTTT. Amino acid sequence: CASRDFDSGNTIYF. Complete variable domain (other parts from reference TRBV19 and TRBJ1-3): DGGITQSPKYLFRKEGQNVTLSCEQNLNHDAMYWYRQDPGQGLRLIYYSQIVNDFQKGDIAEGYSVSREKKESFPLTVTSAQKNPTAFYLCASRDFDSGNTIYFGEGSWLTVV.

In DNA form, the CDR3 reads TGTGCCAGCAGCCAAGAATCCTACGACAGGGTCTTTCGGAATTCACCCCTCCACTTT. As protein: CASSQESYDRVFRNSPLHF. The chain uses TRBV14 and TRBJ1-6, with 7 nucleotides matching TRBD1. The trim removed 0 bases at V and 7 bases at J, leaving 15 bases unmatched. Per germline, CDR1 SGHDN and CDR2 FVKESK. This CDR3 has 19 residues. Full variable domain (missing parts from reference TRBV14 and TRBJ1-6): EAGVTQFPSHSVIEKGQTVTLRCDPISGHDNLYWYRRVMGKEIKFLLHFVKESKQDESGMPNNRFLAERTGGTYSTLKVQPAELEDSGVYFCASSQESYDRVFRNSPLHFGNGTRLTVT.

CDR3 nucleotides: TGTGCCAGCAGTCCCTGGACACATACGCAGTATTTT. It codes for CASSPWTHTQYF. The chain joins TRBV2 to TRBJ2-3; D perhaps matches TRBD1 (5 bases). Germline-derived CDR1 and CDR2 are SNHLY and FYNNEI. Trimming removed 5 bases from V and 7 bases from J, with 10 bases in between. This CDR3 has 12 residues.

This clone was detected a few times. This chain links TRBV14 with TRBJ2-1; D is possibly TRBD2 (5 bases). The CDR3 sequence is 13 residues long. In germline, CDR1 is SGHDN, CDR2 FVKESK. V lost 2 bases to trimming and J lost 9 bases, with 11 bases between them. In nucleotides, the CDR3 is TGTGCCAGCAGCCAATCACTAGGTACTGAGCAGTTCTTC. It codes for CASSQSLGTEQFF.

The chain combines TRBV19 with TRBJ1-1; TRBD1 is a possible D gene (6 bases). This CDR3 comprises 15 residues. In germline, CDR1 is LNHDA, CDR2 SQIVND (reference sequence). Trimming left V 2 bases short and J 4 bases short, with 14 bases between. The CDR3 DNA is TGTGCCAGTAGTATAAGCGGGGGCCTGGGCACTGAAGCTTTCTTT. This codes for CASSISGGLGTEAFF.

The chain joins TRBV7-2 to TRBJ1-2, with 8 positions matching TRBD1. Germline CDR1 and CDR2: SGHTA and FQGNSA. The CDR3 is 14 amino acids. Trimming at V came to 2 bases and at J to 8 bases, leaving 7 bases not matched to a gene. In DNA, the CDR3 is TGTGCCAGCAGCTTAATGGGGACAGGAGGAGGCTACACCTTC. Protein sequence: CASSLMGTGGGYTF.

The chain links TRBV5-4 to TRBJ2-5; 9 bases are a match to TRBD2. The J segment lost 5 bases and the V segment lost 0 bases, leaving 8 bases of the junction unmatched. The germline V gene encodes CDR1 SGHNT and CDR2 YYREEE (reference sequence). The CDR3 length is 16 residues. The CDR3 spells CASSLASAGGGETQYF. The CDR3 nucleotides are TGTGCCAGCAGCTTGGCCTCAGCGGGGGGCGGGGAGACCCAGTACTTC.

V and J are TRBV5-4 and TRBJ1-2; TRBD1 matches at 7 bases. V shed 4 bases, J shed 2 bases, and the junction held 8 bases outside the gene matches. The CDR3 contains 15 residues. The germline CDR1 and CDR2 sequences are SGHNT and YYREEE (reference sequence). The CDR3 here is CASSAGTARNYGYTF. CDR3 bases: TGTGCCAGCAGCGCTGGGACAGCCCGAAACTATGGCTACACCTTC.

CDR3 coding DNA: TGTGCCAGCAGCGTATCGACAGGGGTCTACACCTTC. Translated: CASSVSTGVYTF. The V gene is TRBV9, the J gene TRBJ1-2, with 8 bases lining up with TRBD1. V shed 1 base and J 10 bases; nucleotides not matched to a gene: 3. The length of the CDR3 is 12 residues. Looked up from germline, CDR1 is SGDLS and CDR2 is YYNGEE.

This clone was seen repeatedly, ten times or more. The chain combines TRBV5-5 with TRBJ1-1; tentative D call: TRBD1 (6 bases). The CDR3 sequence is 11 residues long. CDR1 and CDR2 (germline): SGHKS, YYEKEE (reference sequence). V gave up 0 bases and J gave up 10 bases, with 7 bases separating them. CDR3 region: CASSLGRGAFF. As DNA, the CDR3 is TGTGCCAGCAGCTTGGGCAGGGGAGCTTTCTTT.

J is TRBJ2-1 and V is TRBV7-2, with 8 nucleotides matching TRBD2. J lost 9 bases, V lost 4 bases, and 14 bases had no gene match. The CDR3 covers 16 residues. CDR1 is SGHTA, CDR2 FQGNSA, per germline. CDR3 protein: CASSSQGTRTMAEQFF. The CDR3 region has the DNA TGTGCCAGCAGCTCCCAAGGGACTAGGACAATGGCTGAGCAGTTCTTC.

The chain carries TRBV5-5 and TRBJ2-7; TRBD1 agrees at 7 bases. V was pared by 0 bases and J by 6 bases, with 3 bases of the junction left unmatched. The CDR3 runs 13 residues. Germline V gene lookup returns CDR1 SGHKS and CDR2 YYEKEE (reference sequence). In DNA form, the CDR3 reads TGTGCCAGCAGCTTGGAGGGACAGAGCGAGCAGTACTTC. Translated, it gives CASSLEGQSEQYF.

As DNA, the CDR3 is TGCAGTGCTAGTGCCCCGGGGTCGGTATGGAACACTGAAGCTTTCTTT. Translation gives CSASAPGSVWNTEAFF. The rearrangement uses TRBV20-1 and TRBJ1-1, with unresolved D. The CDR3 runs to 16 residues. Per the germline V gene, CDR1 is DFQATT and CDR2 is SNEGSKA (reference sequence). Trimming removed 3 bases at V and 1 base at J, with 18 bases between.

The CDR3 region is CASSQDGQGRRHEQFF. CDR3 DNA: TGTGCCAGCAGCCAAGATGGACAGGGGCGCCGGCATGAGCAGTTCTTC. This chain links TRBV3-1 (or the pseudogene TRBV3-2) with TRBJ2-1; 9 bases map to TRBD1. Unmatched junction bases numbered 8, after V lost 0 bases and J lost 8 bases. The CDR3 is made up of 16 amino acids. Per the germline V gene, CDR1 is LGHDT and CDR2 is YNNKEL (reference sequence).

The chain links TRBV4-1 to TRBJ2-3; the D is unclear. From germline, CDR1 is MGHRA and CDR2 YSYEKL. The CDR3 contains 15 residues. The germline V and J ends were trimmed by 1 base and 1 base, with 9 bases remaining between them. The CDR3 bases are TGCGCCAGCAGCCAAGGGAGCGCCGGCACAGATACGCAGTATTTT. Translated, it gives CASSQGSAGTDTQYF.

V is TRBV20-1 and J is TRBJ2-7; D is unclear. With 3 bases removed from V and 3 bases from J, the gap between germline ends came to 6 bases. This CDR3 has 11 amino acids. Germline V gene sequence: CDR1 DFQATT, CDR2 SNEGSKA (reference sequence). The CDR3, as DNA: TGCAGTGCTAGGGCTGACTACGAGCAGTACTTC. Translated, it gives CSARADYEQYF.

The chain employs TRBV27 and TRBJ2-6, with a tentative D call TRBD1 (6 bases). Germline V gene lookup returns CDR1 MNHEY and CDR2 SMNVEV (reference sequence). The CDR3 length is 15 residues. V lost 2 bases, J lost 4 bases, and 9 bases lay in between. CDR3 bases: TGTGCCAGCAGTTTAGCAGGGGTGGGGGCCAACGTCCTGACTTTC. Encoded protein: CASSLAGVGANVLTF.

The sample holds one count of this clone. This chain connects TRBV27 to TRBJ2-4; 12 nucleotides match TRBD2. The CDR3 contains 16 residues. Per germline, CDR1 MNHEY and CDR2 SMNVEV (reference sequence). V was pared by 8 bases and J by 3 bases, with 8 bases of the junction left unmatched. The CDR3 loop is CASSGLAGGIKNIQYF. The DNA for the CDR3 is TGTGCCAGCTCCGGGCTAGCGGGAGGGATCAAAAACATTCAGTACTTC.

The V call is TRBV7-6, the J call TRBJ1-1, with D tentatively TRBD1 (5 bases). This CDR3 has 13 amino acids. Trimming took off 5 bases at V and 1 base at J, with 8 bases between the two ends. Germline lookup yields CDR1 SGHVS and CDR2 FNYEAQ. CDR3 sequence reads: CASSIQENTEAFF. The CDR3 nucleotides are TGTGCCAGCAGCATACAGGAGAACACTGAAGCTTTCTTT. Combining the CDR3 with reference TRBV7-6 and TRBJ1-1 gives the whole variable domain GAGVSQSPRYKVTKRGQDVALRCDPISGHVSLYWYRQALGQGPEFLTYFNYEAQQDKSGLPNDRFSAERPEGSISTLTIQRTEQRDSAMYRCASSIQENTEAFFGQGTRLTVV.

The V gene is TRBV28, the J gene TRBJ1-1; the D gene is possibly TRBD1 (6 bases). The CDR3 spans 15 residues. Trimming left V 4 bases short and J 5 bases short, with 17 bases between. Germline V gene sequence: CDR1 MDHEN, CDR2 SYDVKM. The CDR3 spells CASSSGLQGRTEAFF. The CDR3 bases are TGTGCCAGCAGTTCGGGCCTACAGGGAAGAACTGAAGCTTTCTTT. Variable domain in full (rest from reference TRBV28 and TRBJ1-1): DVKVTQSSRYLVKRTGEKVFLECVQDMDHENMFWYRQDPGLGLRLIYFSYDVKMKEKGDIPEGYSVSREKKERFSLILESASTNQTSMYLCASSSGLQGRTEAFFGQGTRLTVV.

The chain couples TRBV5-1 to TRBJ2-5; 9 bases are a match to TRBD2. After removal of 6 bases from V and 3 bases from J, the junction contained 9 bases not matched to a gene. The CDR3 is made up of 15 amino acids. Germline V gene lookup returns CDR1 SGHRS and CDR2 YFSETQ. This CDR3 reads CASMRSGGIKETQYF. The CDR3 bases are TGCGCCAGCATGCGGAGCGGGGGGATTAAAGAGACCCAGTACTTC.

The V and J genes are TRBV18 and TRBJ2-3; the D gene is possibly TRBD1 (5 bases). V lost 2 bases, J lost 8 bases, and 23 bases lay in between. The germline V gene has CDR1 KGHSH and CDR2 LQKENI. CDR3 size: 17 residues. CDR3 amino acids: CASSPMAGQDALTTQYF. The CDR3 DNA is TGTGCCAGCTCACCAATGGCAGGGCAGGACGCGCTAACTACGCAGTATTTT.

For the CDR3, the DNA is TGCAGCGTTAAGACAGGCGCGAATCAGCCCCAGCATTTT. This translates into CSVKTGANQPQHF. V gene TRBV29-1 combines with J gene TRBJ1-5; the D gene is possibly TRBD1 (6 bases). The CDR3 length is 13 residues. V lost 5 bases and J 4 bases, leaving 12 bases between the germline ends. Germline V lookup: CDR1 SQVTM, CDR2 ANQGSEA.

The chain recombines TRBV5-4 with TRBJ1-3; TRBD1 is a possible D gene (5 bases). The CDR3 covers 14 residues. Germline V gene lookup returns CDR1 SGHNT and CDR2 YYREEE (reference sequence). Trimming took 2 bases from V and 4 from J, leaving 10 bases between them. In DNA, the CDR3 is TGTGCCAGCAGCTTCGACAGTCAGGGAAACACCATATATTTT. Translation: CASSFDSQGNTIYF. Looking up the rest from reference TRBV5-4 and TRBJ1-3 gives the full variable domain: ETGVTQSPTHLIKTRGQQVTLRCSSQSGHNTVSWYQQALGQGPQFIFQYYREEENGRGNFPPRFSGLQFPNYSSELNVNALELDDSALYLCASSFDSQGNTIYFGEGSWLTVV.